One and the same sample provided the 2 T cell receptor beta chains below, sequenced in a study of shared clonotypes between healthy human individuals. Some clones are missing from TCRdb's copy, which holds only in-frame ones; the method was immunoSEQ multiplex PCR. The sample comprises over 2 million clones, approximately 94% of which are singletons, and roughly 1% rests with the top ten. Naive CD8 cells lacked CD45RO and underwent positive selection for CCR7, leaving out terminally differentiated effector memory CD45RA+ cells. Sequencing was performed on naive CD8+ T cells sorted from blood. Source of these receptors: a man aged 18 to 29 in good health.

The rearrangement uses TRBV30 and TRBJ1-4, with 7 bases identical to TRBD1. Germline V gene sequence: CDR1 GTSNPN, CDR2 SVGIG (reference sequence). The CDR3 has 15 amino acids. Losses at the gene ends were 0 bases for V and 8 bases for J; bases not matched to a gene: 9. This CDR3 is CAWSVMAGGDEKLFF. The CDR3 nucleotides are TGTGCCTGGAGTGTAATGGCAGGGGGAGACGAAAAACTGTTTTTT.

For this clone: Different DNA sequences within this sample yield the same CDR3. The CDR3 DNA reads as TGTGCCAGCAGCGTCGGACTAGGATCCTACGAGCAGTACTTC. It encodes CASSVGLGSYEQYF. The chain uses TRBV9 and TRBJ2-7; 7 bases agree with TRBD2. The CDR3 covers 14 residues. Germline CDR1 reads SGDLS; CDR2 reads YYNGEE. V shed 2 bases and J 1 base; nucleotides not matched to a gene: 3.